The clone carrying this TCR beta chain has just one count. The CDR3 contains 15 residues. V was cut by 0 bases and J by 2 bases, with 8 bases left in between. The germline CDR1 and CDR2 sequences are SGHAT and FQNNGV. The data derive from a study of radiotherapy plus CTLA-4 blockade in lung cancer. Profiled with immunoSEQ multiplex PCR; TCRdb holds only in-frame clones, not every one. The data show some 38,000 clones, 70% to 85% seen once. The sequencing here drew on peripheral blood, taken from a patient treated with radiotherapy plus ipilimumab. This sequence was found in a human donor with non-small cell lung cancer who had stable disease on radiotherapy plus ipilimumab. The rearrangement links TRBV11-2 to TRBJ1-5; D gene unclear. The CDR3 DNA reads TGTGCCAGCAGCTTAGAGGGGAAGCGCAATCAGCCCCAGCATTTT. It yields the protein CASSLEGKRNQPQHF.